This passage covers 6 T cell receptor beta chains from one sample sequenced in a study of graft-versus-host responses after intestinal transplantation. Here immunoSEQ multiplex PCR was the method, and the copy in TCRdb shows in-frame clones only, minus some. Of tens of thousands of clones in the sample, around 94% were seen once. The sample here was PBMCs, taken 16 days after intestinal transplant. Receptor source: a human patient who received an intestinal transplant, so some T cells may come from the graft donor.

This sequence joins TRBV28 and TRBJ2-6, with D tentatively TRBD2 (6 bases). The germline CDR1 and CDR2 sequences are MDHEN and SYDVKM. The V end lost 5 bases, the J end lost 0 bases, and 17 bases lay between the germline ends. CDR3 length: 18 residues. This CDR3 is CASSMEGFLRSGANVLTF. The CDR3 DNA reads TGTGCCAGCAGTATGGAGGGCTTTCTACGCTCTGGGGCCAACGTCCTGACTTTC.

The chain couples TRBV4-3 to TRBJ1-1, with a tentative D call TRBD1 (5 bases). Germline assignment: CDR1 LGHNA and CDR2 YSLEER. Trimming cost V 1 base and J 4 bases, with 13 bases left between them. The CDR3 is 15 amino acids. The CDR3 sequence: CASSQVARGSTEAFF. The CDR3 DNA reads TGCGCCAGCAGCCAAGTCGCCCGGGGGAGCACTGAAGCTTTCTTT.

CDR3 in amino acids: CAISESGTSVQITDTQYF. The CDR3 nucleotides read TGTGCCATCAGTGAGTCAGGGACTAGCGTGCAGATCACAGATACGCAGTATTTT. The genes are TRBV10-3 and TRBJ2-3; 10 positions match TRBD2. V gave up 0 bases and J gave up 2 bases; unmatched junction bases: 8. This CDR3 comprises 18 residues. Per the germline V gene, CDR1 is ENHRY and CDR2 is SYGVKD.

This chain links TRBV19 with TRBJ2-5, with 7 nucleotides matching TRBD2. The junction had 9 bases not matched to a gene; V was cut back by 3 bases and J by 5 bases. The CDR3 is 15 residues long. Germline lookup yields CDR1 LNHDA and CDR2 SQIVND (reference sequence). CDR3 protein: CASSIWLADSETQYF. The CDR3 DNA sequence: TGTGCCAGTAGTATCTGGCTAGCGGACTCGGAGACCCAGTACTTC. The entire variable domain, with the rest obtained from reference TRBV19 and TRBJ2-5, is as follows: DGGITQSPKYLFRKEGQNVTLSCEQNLNHDAMYWYRQDPGQGLRLIYYSQIVNDFQKGDIAEGYSVSREKKESFPLTVTSAQKNPTAFYLCASSIWLADSETQYFGPGTRLLVL.

This clone showed up just once. This chain uses TRBV19 with TRBJ2-3, with 7 nucleotides matching TRBD1. Germline lookup yields CDR1 LNHDA and CDR2 SQIVND (reference sequence). This CDR3 has 14 residues. The ends lost 10 bases at V and 0 bases at J; junction bases unmatched: 7. In nucleotides, the CDR3 is TGTGCCACTACAGACAGGGCTAGCACAGATACGCAGTATTTT. This encodes CATTDRASTDTQYF.

The J gene is TRBJ1-2, the V gene TRBV4-2, with unresolved D. Germline V gives CDR1 LGHNA, CDR2 YNFKEQ. This CDR3 comprises 17 residues. Trimming removed 2 bases from V and 1 base from J, with 17 bases in between. The CDR3 nucleotides are TGTGCCAGCAGCCAAATCCCAAGCGGGCCCGTTAACTATGGCTACACCTTC. Amino acids: CASSQIPSGPVNYGYTF.